These T cell receptor beta chains were read from a single sample in a study of blood T cell repertoires in COVID-19. Data came from immunoSEQ multiplex PCR; TCRdb stores just in-frame clones and leaves some out. The sample contains more than 300,000 clones, around nine tenths of which appear only once. Sequencing was performed on peripheral blood. The receptors shown here come from a woman between 18 and 30 years old who had recovered from COVID-19. Both conserved end residues are part of each CDR3. D genes are given only for firm matches. Clone size is not always given. Where it is, it says once, few, many or a class for expanded clones.

d_call	v_call	j_call	clone_size	cdr3_aa	cdr3_nt
TRBD2	TRBV11-2	TRBJ2-5	NA	CASSLVAGGPVETQYF	TGTGCCAGCAGCTTAGTGGCGGGAGGGCCGGTAGAGACCCAGTACTTC
NA	TRBV7-9	TRBJ1-6	NA	CASSPSTNSPLHF	TGTGCCAGCAGCCCTAGCACAAACTCACCCCTCCACTTT
NA	TRBV5-1	TRBJ1-1	once	CASSLEFGGYLLNTEAFF	TGCGCCAGCAGCTTGGAGTTCGGAGGTTATTTGTTAAACACTGAAGCTTTCTTT
NA	TRBV27	TRBJ1-2	NA	CASSLSDRNYGYTF	TGTGCCAGCAGTTTATCTGACAGGAACTATGGCTACACCTTC
TRBD2	TRBV29-1	TRBJ2-1	NA	CSVGVLADYNEQFF	TGCAGCGTTGGTGTCCTAGCGGACTACAATGAGCAGTTCTTC
NA	TRBV5-6	TRBJ1-1	NA	CASSLEGVRTEAFF	TGTGCCAGCAGCTTGGAGGGGGTAAGGACTGAAGCTTTCTTT
TRBD2	TRBV6-1	TRBJ2-1	NA	CASSEIGLAGVRNEQFF	TGTGCCAGCAGTGAAATCGGACTAGCGGGAGTAAGGAATGAGCAGTTCTTC
TRBD1	TRBV6-2/TRBV6-3	TRBJ1-5	NA	CASSSIGTGQMNQPQHF	TGTGCCAGCAGTTCGATTGGGACAGGGCAAATGAATCAGCCCCAGCATTTT
NA	TRBV11-3	TRBJ1-1	NA	CASSFDRPNTEAFF	TGTGCCAGCAGCTTCGACAGGCCGAACACTGAAGCTTTCTTT
TRBD2	TRBV20-1	TRBJ2-3	NA	CSASIREGTDTQYF	TGCAGTGCTAGTATCCGGGAGGGCACAGATACGCAGTATTTT
NA	TRBV11-2	TRBJ1-1	NA	CASRSDTRGGGTEAFF	TGTGCCAGCAGATCCGACACCCGGGGGGGAGGCACTGAAGCTTTCTTT
NA	TRBV4-3	TRBJ1-6	once	CASRDIGLSSYNSPLHF	TGCGCCAGCAGGGACATCGGCCTGAGCTCCTATAATTCACCCCTCCACTTT
NA	TRBV18	TRBJ1-1	NA	CASSPGTRNTEAFF	TGTGCCAGCTCACCCGGGACACGGAACACTGAAGCTTTCTTT
NA	TRBV11-3	TRBJ1-4	NA	CASSVRTSGYEKLFF	TGTGCCAGCAGCGTCCGGACAAGCGGGTACGAAAAACTGTTTTTT
TRBD1	TRBV28	TRBJ2-1	NA	CASSIWGTGGLNNEQFF	TGTGCCAGCAGCATTTGGGGGACAGGGGGATTAAACAATGAGCAGTTCTTC
NA	TRBV7-9	TRBJ2-1	NA	CASSSTRGSSYNEQFF	TGTGCCAGCAGTTCTACCCGAGGGAGCTCCTACAATGAGCAGTTCTTC
TRBD2	TRBV13	TRBJ2-3	NA	CASSLWDYPNTQYF	TGTGCCAGCAGCTTATGGGACTACCCGAATACGCAGTATTTT
NA	TRBV27	TRBJ1-1	once	CASSLRGYNTEAFF	TGTGCCAGCAGTTTACGGGGATACAACACTGAAGCTTTCTTT
NA	TRBV4-3	TRBJ1-1	NA	CASSRRDGATEAFF	TGCGCCAGCAGCCGGAGGGACGGAGCCACTGAAGCTTTCTTT
TRBD1	TRBV7-9	TRBJ1-4	once	CASSFPTGGGEKLFF	TGTGCCAGCAGCTTCCCGACAGGGGGCGGTGAAAAACTGTTTTTT
TRBD1	TRBV29-1	TRBJ2-1	NA	CSVRGQDFNNEQFF	TGCAGCGTTAGGGGACAGGACTTTAACAATGAGCAGTTCTTC
TRBD1	TRBV7-9	TRBJ1-2	NA	CASSFGGGIYGYTF	TGTGCCAGCAGCTTTGGAGGGGGCATCTATGGCTACACCTTC
NA	TRBV19	TRBJ1-5	NA	CASSLTGYSNQPQHF	TGTGCCAGTAGCCTAACAGGATATAGCAATCAGCCCCAGCATTTT
TRBD1	TRBV5-1	TRBJ1-5	NA	CASSRTTGYNQPQHF	TGCGCCAGCAGCAGGACGACAGGGTACAATCAGCCCCAGCATTTT
NA	TRBV7-2	TRBJ2-3	NA	CASSINRDSDTQYF	TGTGCCAGCAGCATAAACAGGGATTCAGATACGCAGTATTTT
TRBD2	TRBV10-3	TRBJ2-1	NA	CAIGGYAGGPVNEQFF	TGTGCCATCGGGGGGTATGCGGGAGGGCCCGTGAATGAGCAGTTCTTC
NA	TRBV18	TRBJ2-2	NA	CASSPLRGPAGELFF	TGTGCCAGCTCACCACTCAGGGGCCCTGCCGGGGAGCTGTTTTTT
NA	TRBV6-2/TRBV6-3	TRBJ1-3	NA	CASSSAAASGNTIYF	TGTGCCAGCAGTTCTGCGGCAGCCTCTGGAAACACCATATATTTT
NA	TRBV7-9	TRBJ2-2	NA	CASSESGRGELFF	TGTGCCAGCAGCGAATCGGGAAGAGGGGAGCTGTTTTTT
NA	TRBV4-3	TRBJ2-1	once	CASSPLGPPDYNEQFF	TGCGCCAGCAGCCCCCTGGGCCCACCCGACTACAATGAGCAGTTCTTC
NA	TRBV19	TRBJ1-5	NA	CASHGYNQPQHF	TGTGCCAGTCACGGGTACAATCAGCCCCAGCATTTT
NA	TRBV15	TRBJ2-1	NA	CATSRAPPGEYSYNEQFF	TGTGCCACCAGCAGAGCCCCTCCAGGGGAATACTCCTACAATGAGCAGTTCTTC
TRBD2	TRBV28	TRBJ2-2	NA	CASRPPPGGGRSANTGELFF	TGTGCCAGCAGGCCCCCCCCCGGCGGCGGGAGGTCCGCGAACACCGGGGAGCTGTTTTTT
NA	TRBV9	TRBJ2-2	NA	CASSVVAFTGELFF	TGTGCCAGCAGCGTAGTAGCGTTCACCGGGGAGCTGTTTTTT
NA	TRBV29-1	TRBJ1-2	few	CSVADGEGYTF	TGCAGCGTTGCTGATGGGGAGGGCTACACCTTC
TRBD1	TRBV10-3	TRBJ1-2	NA	CATTSDRYSKYYGYTF	TGTGCCACAACCTCGGACAGGTACTCGAAGTACTATGGCTACACCTTC
TRBD1	TRBV19	TRBJ2-3	NA	CASSGGQGVTNTQYF	TGTGCCAGTAGTGGGGGACAGGGCGTCACAAATACGCAGTATTTT
NA	TRBV7-2	TRBJ2-3	NA	CASSLTRVRDTQYF	TGTGCCAGCAGCTTAACGAGGGTGAGGGATACGCAGTATTTT
NA	TRBV6-2/TRBV6-3	TRBJ2-5	NA	CASSYSQGDKGGETQYF	TGTGCCAGCAGTTACTCCCAAGGGGACAAAGGCGGGGAGACCCAGTACTTC
NA	TRBV27	TRBJ1-5	NA	CASSLTGKQPQHF	TGTGCCAGCAGTTTGACGGGAAAGCAGCCCCAGCATTTT
TRBD1	TRBV10-2	TRBJ2-1	NA	CASRATGQPTQFF	TGCGCCAGCAGAGCCACGGGACAGCCAACACAGTTCTTC
TRBD2	TRBV6-5	TRBJ2-1	NA	CASLSAGGKYNEQFF	TGTGCCAGCCTGTCGGCGGGAGGGAAGTACAATGAGCAGTTCTTC
NA	TRBV6-2/TRBV6-3	TRBJ1-5	NA	CASSYRGSYQPQHF	TGTGCCAGCAGTTACAGGGGATCATATCAGCCCCAGCATTTT